This paragraph covers one T cell receptor beta chain sequence. The sample comes from a study of blood T cell repertoires in COVID-19. Study in general: Samples came from the United States, Italy and Spain, spanning acute and convalescent COVID-19. Sources were T cells, B-cell-depleted T cells, or PBMCs; the material itself was cDNA or gDNA.

Sequencing was performed with immunoSEQ multiplex PCR; in TCRdb, only in-frame clones are kept and a portion is missing. Of about 26,000 clones listed, around nine tenths were seen once; the top ten hold 2.8%. The CDR3 is 11 amino acids. V shed 3 bases and J shed 4 bases, with 4 bases lying between them. Germline V CDR1 and CDR2: SGHDT, YYEEEE. The chain uses TRBV5-6 and TRBJ2-5; D is undetermined. The sequence came from a human donor in a cohort sampled during active COVID-19. The sample consisted of peripheral blood. This CDR3 reads CASSSSETQYF. The CDR3 region has the DNA TGTGCCAGCAGCTCTTCAGAGACCCAGTACTTC. Complete variable domain (other parts from reference TRBV5-6 and TRBJ2-5): DAGVTQSPTHLIKTRGQQVTLRCSPKSGHDTVSWYQQALGQGPQFIFQYYEEEERQRGNFPDRFSGHQFPNYSSELNVNALLLGDSALYLCASSSSETQYFGPGTRLLVL.